A selection of T cell receptor beta chains follows, all from one sample in a study of shared clonotypes between healthy human individuals. TCRdb keeps only in-frame clones here, not all; method: immunoSEQ multiplex PCR. The sample shows 2 million to 2.5 million clones, 85% to 95% of them seen only once. Sequencing was done on a sample of naive CD4+ T cells from PBMCs. The source of these receptors is a man between 18 and 29 years old in good health. Some clones in this sample may be carry-over from other donors' samples. Both conserved end residues are part of each CDR3. A D gene is named only where the DNA matches it firmly. Where a row states a size, it is once, few, many or the class of an expanded clone; other rows omit it.

TRBJ2-5 | NA | TRBD1 | TRBV11-2 | CASSPSRTGETQYF | TGTGCCAGCAGCCCCTCGCGGACAGGCGAGACCCAGTACTTC
TRBJ2-2 | NA | TRBD2 | TRBV4-3 | CASSQHTPGLAGAYTGELFF | TGCGCCAGCAGCCAACATACACCGGGACTAGCGGGAGCTTACACCGGGGAGCTGTTTTTT
TRBJ2-1 | once | NA | TRBV7-2 | CASSRAALAYNEQFF | TGTGCCAGCTCTAGGGCAGCCCTTGCCTACAATGAGCAGTTCTTC
TRBJ2-7 | NA | TRBD1 | TRBV25-1 | CASSEPGQGNYEQYF | TGTGCCAGCAGTGAACCGGGACAGGGAAACTACGAGCAGTACTTC
TRBJ2-7 | NA | NA | TRBV25-1 | CASSNDKGGYEQYF | TGTGCCAGCAGTAACGACAAGGGGGGCTACGAGCAGTACTTC
TRBJ2-4 | NA | NA | TRBV6-5 | CASSSLAKNIQYF | TGTGCCAGCAGTTCATTAGCCAAAAACATTCAGTACTTC
TRBJ2-2 | NA | NA | TRBV4-2 | CASSQDVGNTGELFF | TGTGCCAGCAGCCAAGATGTTGGGAACACCGGGGAGCTGTTTTTT
TRBJ2-5 | NA | NA | TRBV13 | CASSLLRTAQETQYF | TGTGCCAGCAGCTTGTTGAGGACAGCTCAAGAGACCCAGTACTTC
TRBJ2-2 | NA | NA | TRBV2 | CASRVGNANTGELFF | TGTGCCAGCAGGGTGGGTAACGCGAACACCGGGGAGCTGTTTTTT
TRBJ2-1 | NA | NA | TRBV14 | CASSYITGSNLYNEQFF | TGTGCCAGCAGCTACATAACCGGGTCTAACCTATACAATGAGCAGTTCTTC
TRBJ2-7 | NA | TRBD1 | TRBV7-2 | CASSLFYGGQGTYEQYF | TGTGCCAGCAGCTTATTTTATGGGGGACAGGGAACCTACGAGCAGTACTTC